This T cell receptor (beta chain) is from a study of T-cell reconstitution after alpha-beta-depleted transplantation in children. The trim removed 4 bases at V and 4 bases at J, leaving 12 bases unmatched. Germline CDR1 is SGDLS and CDR2 is YYNGEE. The length of the CDR3 is 16 residues. Preparation of the TCRbeta library used unique molecular identifiers. MiXCR, applied by TCRdb to the PCR reads, yields one record per CDR3 protein. The table includes nearly 400,000 distinct CDR3 sequences, about a fifth detected once. Sequences were derived from PBMCs from the stem cell graft donor, sampled from the stem cell graft. V usage is TRBV9 and J usage is TRBJ2-7; TRBD1 matches at 9 bases. The sequence derives from a human donor who donated a stem cell graft to a child with acute myeloid leukemia. CDR3: CASSPTAGTGRYEQYF. CDR3 coding DNA: TGTGCCAGCAGCCCCACGGCGGGGACAGGGCGGTACGAGCAGTACTTC. The whole variable domain, filled in from reference TRBV9 and TRBJ2-7, reads DSGVTQTPKHLITATGQRVTLRCSPRSGDLSVYWYQQSLDQGLQFLIQYYNGEERAKGNILERFSAQQFPDLHSELNLSSLELGDSALYFCASSPTAGTGRYEQYFGPGTRLTVT.